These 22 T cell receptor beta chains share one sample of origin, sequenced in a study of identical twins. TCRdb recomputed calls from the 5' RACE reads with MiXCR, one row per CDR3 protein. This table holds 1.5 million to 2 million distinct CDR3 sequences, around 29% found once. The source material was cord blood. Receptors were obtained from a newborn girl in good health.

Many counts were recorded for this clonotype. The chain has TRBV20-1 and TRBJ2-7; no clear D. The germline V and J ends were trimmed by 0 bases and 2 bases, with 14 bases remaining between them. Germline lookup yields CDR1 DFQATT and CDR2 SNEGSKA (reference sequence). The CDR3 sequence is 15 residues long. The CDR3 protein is CSARDLPSFAYEQYF. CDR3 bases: TGCAGTGCTAGAGACCTACCCTCATTCGCCTACGAGCAGTACTTC.

The CDR3 protein is CASRKDRSSGNTIYF. The CDR3, as DNA: TGTGCCAGCAGAAAGGACAGAAGCTCTGGAAACACCATATATTTT. This rearrangement joins TRBV6-5 to TRBJ1-3; the D gene is possibly TRBD1 (6 bases). The V end was cut by 6 bases, the J end by 0 bases, with 12 bases between. The CDR3 is 15 residues long. Per germline, CDR1 MNHEY and CDR2 SVGAGI.

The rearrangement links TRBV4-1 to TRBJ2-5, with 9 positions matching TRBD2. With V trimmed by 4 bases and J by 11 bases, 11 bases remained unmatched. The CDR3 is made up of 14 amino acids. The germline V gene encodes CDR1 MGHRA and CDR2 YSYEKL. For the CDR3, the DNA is TGCGCCAGCAGCCGCTCCGGGACTAGCTACGGGCAGTACTTC. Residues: CASSRSGTSYGQYF.

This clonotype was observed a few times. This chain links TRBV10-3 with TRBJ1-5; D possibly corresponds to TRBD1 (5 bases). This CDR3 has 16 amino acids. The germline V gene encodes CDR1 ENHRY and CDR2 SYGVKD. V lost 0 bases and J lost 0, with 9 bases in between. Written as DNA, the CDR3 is TGTGCCATCAGTGAGTCAAGGGGATATAGCAATCAGCCCCAGCATTTT. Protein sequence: CAISESRGYSNQPQHF.

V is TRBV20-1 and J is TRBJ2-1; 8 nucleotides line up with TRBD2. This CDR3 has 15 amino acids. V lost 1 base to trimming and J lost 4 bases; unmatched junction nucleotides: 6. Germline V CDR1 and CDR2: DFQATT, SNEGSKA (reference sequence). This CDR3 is CSARVKAGVYNEQFF. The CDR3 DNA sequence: TGCAGTGCTAGAGTGAAAGCGGGGGTGTACAATGAGCAGTTCTTC.

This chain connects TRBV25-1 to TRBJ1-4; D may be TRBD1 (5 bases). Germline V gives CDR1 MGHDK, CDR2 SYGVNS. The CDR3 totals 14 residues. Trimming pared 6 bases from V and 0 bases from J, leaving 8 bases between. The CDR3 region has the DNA TGTGCCAGCAGGAGGGGTTCAACTAATGAAAAACTGTTTTTT. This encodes CASRRGSTNEKLFF.

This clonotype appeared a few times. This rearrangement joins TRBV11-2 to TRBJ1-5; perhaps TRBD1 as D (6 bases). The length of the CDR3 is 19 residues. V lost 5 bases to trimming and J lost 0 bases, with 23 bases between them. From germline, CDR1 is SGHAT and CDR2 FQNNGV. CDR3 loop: CASSTDRIPVAYSNQPQHF. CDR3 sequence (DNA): TGTGCCAGCAGCACAGACAGGATCCCGGTCGCCTATAGCAATCAGCCCCAGCATTTT.

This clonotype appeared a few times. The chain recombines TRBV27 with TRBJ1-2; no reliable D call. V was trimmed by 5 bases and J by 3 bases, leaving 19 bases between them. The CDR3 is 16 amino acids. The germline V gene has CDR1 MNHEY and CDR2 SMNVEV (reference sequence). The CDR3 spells CASSTTSLARHYGYTF. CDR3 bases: TGTGCCAGCAGTACCACGTCCCTCGCTCGGCACTATGGCTACACCTTC.

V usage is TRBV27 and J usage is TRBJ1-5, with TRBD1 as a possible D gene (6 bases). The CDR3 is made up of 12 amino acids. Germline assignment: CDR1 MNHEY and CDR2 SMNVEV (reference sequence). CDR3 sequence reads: CARGKADQPQHF. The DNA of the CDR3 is TGTGCTAGGGGGAAGGCGGACCAGCCCCAGCATTTT.

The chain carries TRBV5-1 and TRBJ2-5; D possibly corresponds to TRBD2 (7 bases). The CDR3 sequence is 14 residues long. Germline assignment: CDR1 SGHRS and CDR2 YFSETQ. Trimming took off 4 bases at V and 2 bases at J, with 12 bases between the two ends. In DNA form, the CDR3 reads TGCGCCAGCAGCGGGAGGGGGAGTCAAGAGACCCAGTACTTC. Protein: CASSGRGSQETQYF.

DNA of the CDR3: TGTGCCAGCAGCCAAGATAGTGTGGAGACCCAGTACTTC. Its translation is CASSQDSVETQYF. This chain joins TRBV3-1 and TRBJ2-5, with D unresolved. Trimming pared 0 bases from V and 5 bases from J, leaving 7 bases between. The CDR3 loop spans 13 amino acids. Germline values: CDR1 LGHDT, CDR2 YNNKEL (reference sequence).

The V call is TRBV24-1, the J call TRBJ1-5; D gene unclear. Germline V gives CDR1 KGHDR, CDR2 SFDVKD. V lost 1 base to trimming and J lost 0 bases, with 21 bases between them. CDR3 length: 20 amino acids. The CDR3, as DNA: TGTGCCACCAGTGATTTCCTCCTTCGGGATTCTTATAATAGCAATCAGCCCCAGCATTTT. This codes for CATSDFLLRDSYNSNQPQHF.

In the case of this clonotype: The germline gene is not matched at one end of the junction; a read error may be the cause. The CDR3 protein is CASSGTGIGPPHF. The CDR3 nucleotides are TGTGCCAGCAGCGGGACGGGAATTGGACCCCCCCACTTT. The chain has TRBV7-2 and TRBJ1-6; TRBD1 might be the D (5 bases). CDR3 length equals 13 residues. Per the germline V gene, CDR1 is SGHTA and CDR2 is FQGNSA.

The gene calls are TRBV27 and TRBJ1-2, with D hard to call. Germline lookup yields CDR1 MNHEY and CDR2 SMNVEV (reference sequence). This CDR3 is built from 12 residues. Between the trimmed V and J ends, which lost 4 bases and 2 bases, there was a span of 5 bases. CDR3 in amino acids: CASSSVNYGYTF. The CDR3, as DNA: TGTGCCAGCAGTTCCGTAAACTATGGCTACACCTTC.

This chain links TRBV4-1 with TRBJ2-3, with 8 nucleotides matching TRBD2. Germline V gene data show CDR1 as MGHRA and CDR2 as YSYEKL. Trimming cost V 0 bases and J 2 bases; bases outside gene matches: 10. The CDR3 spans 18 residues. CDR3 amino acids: CASSQDAYSGDYTDTQYF. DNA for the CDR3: TGCGCCAGCAGCCAAGACGCTTATAGCGGGGATTACACAGATACGCAGTATTTT.

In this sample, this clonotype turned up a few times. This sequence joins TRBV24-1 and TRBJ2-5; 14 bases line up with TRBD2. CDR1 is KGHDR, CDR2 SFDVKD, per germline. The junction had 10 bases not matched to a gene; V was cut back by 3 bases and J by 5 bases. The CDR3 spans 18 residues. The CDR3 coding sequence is TGTGCCACCAGTGATCCCGGGACTAGCGGGAGTTTAGGGGAGACCCAGTACTTC. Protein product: CATSDPGTSGSLGETQYF.

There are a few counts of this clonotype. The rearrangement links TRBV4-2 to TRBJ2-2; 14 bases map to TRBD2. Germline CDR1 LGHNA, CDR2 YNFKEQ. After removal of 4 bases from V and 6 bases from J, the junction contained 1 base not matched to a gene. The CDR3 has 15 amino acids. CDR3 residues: CASSRLAGGPGELFF. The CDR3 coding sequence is TGTGCCAGCAGCCGACTAGCGGGGGGGCCCGGGGAGCTGTTTTTT.

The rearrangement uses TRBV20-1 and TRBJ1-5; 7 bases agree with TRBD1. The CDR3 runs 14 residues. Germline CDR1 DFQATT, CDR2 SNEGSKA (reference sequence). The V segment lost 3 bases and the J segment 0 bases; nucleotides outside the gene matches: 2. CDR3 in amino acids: CSASNRGSNQPQHF. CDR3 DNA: TGCAGTGCTAGCAACAGGGGTAGCAATCAGCCCCAGCATTTT.

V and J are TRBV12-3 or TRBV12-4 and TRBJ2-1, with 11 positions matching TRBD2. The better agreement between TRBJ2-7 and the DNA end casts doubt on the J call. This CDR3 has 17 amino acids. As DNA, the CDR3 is TGTGCCAGCACCGAAGGACTAGCGGGCATCTCCTACAATGAGCAGTACTTC. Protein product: CASTEGLAGISYNEQYF.

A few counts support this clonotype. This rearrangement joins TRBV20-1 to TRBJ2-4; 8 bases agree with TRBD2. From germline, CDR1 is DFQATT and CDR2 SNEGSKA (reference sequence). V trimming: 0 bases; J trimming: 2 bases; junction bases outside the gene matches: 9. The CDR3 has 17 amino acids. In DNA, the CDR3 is TGCAGTGCTAGAGATCCCCTCGCGGGAGGTACCAAAAACATTCAGTACTTC. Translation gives CSARDPLAGGTKNIQYF.

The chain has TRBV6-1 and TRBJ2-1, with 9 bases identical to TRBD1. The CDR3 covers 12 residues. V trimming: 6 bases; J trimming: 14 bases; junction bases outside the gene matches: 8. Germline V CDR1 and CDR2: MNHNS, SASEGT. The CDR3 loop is CASRKGTGKEFF. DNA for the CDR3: TGTGCCAGCAGGAAAGGGACAGGGAAGGAGTTCTTC.

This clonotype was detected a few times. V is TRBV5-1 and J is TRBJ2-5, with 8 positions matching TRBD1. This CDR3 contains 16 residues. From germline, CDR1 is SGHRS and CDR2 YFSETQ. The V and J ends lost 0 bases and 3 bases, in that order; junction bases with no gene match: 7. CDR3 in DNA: TGCGCCAGCAGCTTGGTTGCAGGACAGGGAAAAGAGACCCAGTACTTC. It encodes CASSLVAGQGKETQYF.